The clone carrying this TCR beta chain was seen repeatedly, ten times or more. The data originate from a study of response to subunit inactivated influenza vaccine. V lost 3 bases and J 9 bases, leaving 12 bases between the germline ends. The CDR3 runs 13 residues. Per the germline V gene, CDR1 is SGHTA and CDR2 is FQGNSA. Each CDR3 protein gets one entry after TCRdb re-called the RT-PCR reads with MiXCR. The repertoire consists of hundreds of thousands of distinct CDR3 sequences, with 10% to 15% occurring once and the leading ten covering about an eighth. The clonotype originates from a man between 50 and 59 years old who received an inactivated influenza vaccine. J is TRBJ2-1 and V is TRBV7-2; D unresolved. This specimen consisted of PBMCs from blood, obtained roughly 48 days after vaccination. The CDR3 region has the DNA TGTGCCAGCAGCTTGCCAGGCCTGAGTGAGCAGTTCTTC. This codes for CASSLPGLSEQFF.